The rows below give T cell receptor beta chains drawn from one sample of a study of blood T cell repertoires in COVID-19. The data were produced by immunoSEQ multiplex PCR, yet TCRdb's version contains in-frame clones alone and is incomplete. The sample holds around 100,000 clones, about 85% seen once. Input material: peripheral blood. Receptor source: a man aged 35 to 55 with acute or convalescent COVID-19. Each CDR3 is given without its conserved first and last residue. Each record gives: V gene, D gene, clone size, CDR3 protein. The D gene is left open where the match is weak. Clone size is stated in some rows and not others, as once, few, many or a class when expanded.

V: TRBV5-1
D: TRBD2
size: -
CDR3: ASSGGLAGGETQY

V: TRBV25-1
D: TRBD2
size: -
CDR3: ASSEGTSGSYEQY

V: TRBV7-2
D: -
size: many
CDR3: ASSLTVLGGSPLH

V: TRBV3-1/TRBV3-2
D: TRBD2
size: -
CDR3: ASSQDRRLAVRGETQY

V: TRBV20-1
D: -
size: -
CDR3: SASRGDQPQH

V: TRBV5-1
D: TRBD2
size: -
CDR3: ASSELAGGLPGELF

V: TRBV2
D: TRBD2
size: -
CDR3: ASTRLAGGRYEQY

V: TRBV28
D: TRBD1
size: -
CDR3: ASLTADRGKGYT

V: TRBV21-1
D: -
size: once
CDR3: ASSKGCLLERESMRETQY

V: TRBV4-3
D: -
size: once
CDR3: ASSQDGGGYGYT

V: TRBV6-5
D: TRBD1
size: -
CDR3: ASRTGVTEAF

V: TRBV2
D: -
size: -
CDR3: ASSLFTGFDGYT

V: TRBV3-1/TRBV3-2
D: -
size: -
CDR3: ASSLLGGVNEQF

V: TRBV5-8
D: TRBD1
size: -
CDR3: ASSRDRQETQY

V: TRBV29-1
D: -
size: -
CDR3: SVGEGGTEAF

V: TRBV12-3/TRBV12-4
D: TRBD1
size: -
CDR3: ASTPTGVYGYT

V: TRBV18
D: TRBD1
size: -
CDR3: ASSRTGDLNTEAF

V: TRBV30
D: TRBD2
size: -
CDR3: AWSSSGTSTDTQY

V: TRBV6-5
D: TRBD1
size: -
CDR3: ASSPSGTGLRGYT

V: TRBV6-6
D: -
size: -
CDR3: ASSYSLLEGETQY

V: TRBV7-8
D: TRBD1
size: -
CDR3: ASSSTTTGQYEQY

V: TRBV6-2/TRBV6-3
D: -
size: -
CDR3: ASSPEGLGGGSPLH

V: TRBV3-1/TRBV3-2
D: -
size: -
CDR3: ASTSGVSYGYT

V: TRBV7-9
D: TRBD2
size: -
CDR3: ASSLTSGSYEQY

V: TRBV2
D: TRBD1
size: -
CDR3: ASSRTGVSDTQY

V: TRBV4-1
D: -
size: -
CDR3: ASSHPPGEGRALETQY

V: TRBV7-3
D: -
size: -
CDR3: ASSLGAHYEQY

V: TRBV5-6
D: TRBD1
size: -
CDR3: ASSKGDREIRNTIY

V: TRBV14
D: TRBD1
size: few
CDR3: ASSQADRGRGRETQY

V: TRBV4-2
D: -
size: -
CDR3: ASSQDQGGIYGYT

V: TRBV6-5
D: TRBD1
size: -
CDR3: ASRPQGSPTDTQY

V: TRBV4-1
D: -
size: -
CDR3: ASSQDRGSYGYT

V: TRBV6-5
D: TRBD1
size: -
CDR3: ASSSGQFYGYT

V: TRBV7-3
D: -
size: few
CDR3: ASSPRGNYNEQF